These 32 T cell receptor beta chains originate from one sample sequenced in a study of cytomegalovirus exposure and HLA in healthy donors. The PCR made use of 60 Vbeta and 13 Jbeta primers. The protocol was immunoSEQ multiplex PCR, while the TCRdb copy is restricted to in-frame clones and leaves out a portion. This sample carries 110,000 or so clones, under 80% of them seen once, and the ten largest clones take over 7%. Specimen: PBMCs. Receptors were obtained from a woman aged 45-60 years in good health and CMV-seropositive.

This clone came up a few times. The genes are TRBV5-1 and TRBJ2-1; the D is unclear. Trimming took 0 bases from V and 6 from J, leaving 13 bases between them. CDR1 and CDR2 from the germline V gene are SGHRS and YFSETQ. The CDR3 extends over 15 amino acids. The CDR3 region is CASSLGQAPSNEQFF. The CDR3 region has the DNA TGCGCCAGCAGCTTGGGGCAGGCACCCTCCAATGAGCAGTTCTTC.

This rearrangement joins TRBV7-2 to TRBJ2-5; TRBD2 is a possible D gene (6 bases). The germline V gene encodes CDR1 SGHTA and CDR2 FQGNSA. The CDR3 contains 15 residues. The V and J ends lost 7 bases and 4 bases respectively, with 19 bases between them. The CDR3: CASTGSGGAGETQYF. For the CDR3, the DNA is TGTGCCAGCACCGGCAGTGGCGGGGCTGGAGAGACCCAGTACTTC.

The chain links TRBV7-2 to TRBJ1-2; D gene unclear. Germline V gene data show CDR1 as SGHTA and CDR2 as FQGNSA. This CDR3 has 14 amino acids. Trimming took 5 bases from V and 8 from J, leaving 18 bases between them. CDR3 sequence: CASSPQPLARGYTF. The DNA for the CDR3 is TGTGCCAGCAGCCCCCAGCCCCTAGCACGGGGCTACACCTTC. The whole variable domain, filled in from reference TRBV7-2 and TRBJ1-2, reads GAGVSQSPSNKVTEKGKDVELRCDPISGHTALYWYRQSLGQGLEFLIYFQGNSAPDKSGLPSDRFSAERTGGSVSTLTIQRTQQEDSAVYLCASSPQPLARGYTFGSGTRLTVV.

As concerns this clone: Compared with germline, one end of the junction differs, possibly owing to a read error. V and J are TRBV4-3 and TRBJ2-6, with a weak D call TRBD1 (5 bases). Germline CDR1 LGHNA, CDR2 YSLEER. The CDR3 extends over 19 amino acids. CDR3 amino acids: CASSQESPGIRAGANGLTF. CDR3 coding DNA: TGCGCCAGCAGCCAAGAGTCCCCAGGGATAAGGGCTGGGGCCAACGGCCTGACTTTC.

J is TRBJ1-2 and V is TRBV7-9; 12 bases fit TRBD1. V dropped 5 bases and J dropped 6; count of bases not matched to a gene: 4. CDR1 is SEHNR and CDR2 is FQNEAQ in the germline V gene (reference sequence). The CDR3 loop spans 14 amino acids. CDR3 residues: CASSMGQGANGYTF. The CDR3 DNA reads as TGTGCCAGCAGCATGGGACAGGGGGCGAATGGCTACACCTTC.

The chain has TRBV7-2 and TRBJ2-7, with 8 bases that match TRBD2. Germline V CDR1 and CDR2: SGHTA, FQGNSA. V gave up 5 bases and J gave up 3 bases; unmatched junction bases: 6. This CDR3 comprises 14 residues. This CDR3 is CASSPTSGGYEQYF. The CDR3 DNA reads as TGTGCCAGCAGCCCAACTAGCGGAGGCTACGAGCAGTACTTC.

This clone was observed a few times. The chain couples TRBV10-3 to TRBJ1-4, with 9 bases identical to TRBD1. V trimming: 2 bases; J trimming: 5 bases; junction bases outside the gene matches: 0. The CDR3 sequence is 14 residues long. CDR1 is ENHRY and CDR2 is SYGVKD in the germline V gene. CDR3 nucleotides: TGTGCCATCAGTGAGGGGACAGGGAATGAAAAACTGTTTTTT. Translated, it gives CAISEGTGNEKLFF.

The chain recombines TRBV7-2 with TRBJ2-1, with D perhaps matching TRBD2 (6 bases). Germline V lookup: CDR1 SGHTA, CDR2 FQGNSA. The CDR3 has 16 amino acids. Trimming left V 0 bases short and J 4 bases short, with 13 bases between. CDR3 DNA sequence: TGTGCCAGCAGCTTAGCGGGGGGTTCCTTATACAATGAGCAGTTCTTC. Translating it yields CASSLAGGSLYNEQFF.

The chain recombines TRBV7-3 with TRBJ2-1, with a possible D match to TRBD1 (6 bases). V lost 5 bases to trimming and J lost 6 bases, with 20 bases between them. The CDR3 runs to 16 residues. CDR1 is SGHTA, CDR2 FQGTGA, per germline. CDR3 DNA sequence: TGTGCCAGCAGCGCGACAGGCGGAGGAGTCGGCAATGAGCAGTTCTTC. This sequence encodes CASSATGGGVGNEQFF.

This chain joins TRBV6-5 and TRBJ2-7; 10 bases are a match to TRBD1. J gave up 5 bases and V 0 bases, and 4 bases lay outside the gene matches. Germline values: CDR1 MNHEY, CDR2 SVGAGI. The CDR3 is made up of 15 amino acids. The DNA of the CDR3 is TGTGCCAGCAGTTACTCGACAGGGGGCTTCGACGAGCAGTACTTC. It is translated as CASSYSTGGFDEQYF.

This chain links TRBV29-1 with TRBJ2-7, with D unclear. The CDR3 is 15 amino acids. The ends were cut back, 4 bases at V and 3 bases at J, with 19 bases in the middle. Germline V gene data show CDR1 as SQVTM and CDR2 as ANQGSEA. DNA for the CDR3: TGCAGCGTTGTGCGGCTTCTACCCCCATACTACGAGCAGTACTTC. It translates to CSVVRLLPPYYEQYF.

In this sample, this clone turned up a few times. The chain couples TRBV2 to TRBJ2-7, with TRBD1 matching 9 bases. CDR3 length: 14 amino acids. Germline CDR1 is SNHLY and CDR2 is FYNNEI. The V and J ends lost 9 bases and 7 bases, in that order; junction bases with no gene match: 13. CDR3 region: CASTPSGQGTEQYF. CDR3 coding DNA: TGTGCCAGTACCCCATCGGGACAGGGAACGGAGCAGTACTTC.

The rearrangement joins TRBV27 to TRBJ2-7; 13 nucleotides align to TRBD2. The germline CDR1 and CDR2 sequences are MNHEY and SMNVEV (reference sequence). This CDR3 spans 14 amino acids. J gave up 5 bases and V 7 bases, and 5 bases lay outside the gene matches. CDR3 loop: CASTWTSGSNEQYF. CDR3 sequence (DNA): TGTGCCAGCACCTGGACTAGCGGGAGCAACGAGCAGTACTTC.

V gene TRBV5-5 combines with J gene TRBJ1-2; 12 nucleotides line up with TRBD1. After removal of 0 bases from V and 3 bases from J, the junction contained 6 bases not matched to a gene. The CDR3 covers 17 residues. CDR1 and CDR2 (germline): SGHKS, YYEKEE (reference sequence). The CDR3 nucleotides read TGTGCCAGCAGCTTGGAGGGAGGGACAGGGGGCTACTATGGCTACACCTTC. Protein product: CASSLEGGTGGYYGYTF.

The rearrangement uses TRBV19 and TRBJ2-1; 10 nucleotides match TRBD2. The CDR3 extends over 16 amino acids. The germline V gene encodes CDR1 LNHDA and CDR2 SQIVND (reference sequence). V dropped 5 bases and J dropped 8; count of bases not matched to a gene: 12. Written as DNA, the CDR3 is TGTGCCAGTAGTGCCCCGGGACTAGCGATGCGCGATGAGCAGTTCTTC. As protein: CASSAPGLAMRDEQFF.

The CDR3 nucleotides read TGTGCCAGCAGCGTAGCGGGACAGGGTATTCAAAATGAAAAACTGTTTTTT. This sequence encodes CASSVAGQGIQNEKLFF. The rearrangement links TRBV9 to TRBJ1-4, with 9 bases fitting TRBD1. Unmatched junction bases numbered 8, after V lost 0 bases and J lost 5 bases. The germline CDR1 and CDR2 sequences are SGDLS and YYNGEE. This CDR3 has 17 residues.

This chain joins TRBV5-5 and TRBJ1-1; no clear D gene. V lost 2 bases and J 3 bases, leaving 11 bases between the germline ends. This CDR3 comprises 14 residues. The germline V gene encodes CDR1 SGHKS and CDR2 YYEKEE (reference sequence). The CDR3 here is CASSFRSSHTEAFF. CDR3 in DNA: TGTGCCAGCAGCTTCCGGTCATCGCACACTGAAGCTTTCTTT.

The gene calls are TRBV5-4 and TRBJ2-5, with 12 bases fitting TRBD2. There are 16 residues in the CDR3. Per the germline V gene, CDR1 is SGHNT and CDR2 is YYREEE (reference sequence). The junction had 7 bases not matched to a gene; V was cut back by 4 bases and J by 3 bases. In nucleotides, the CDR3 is TGTGCCAGCAGCACCCGGACTAGCGGGGAGGAAGAGACCCAGTACTTC. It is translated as CASSTRTSGEEETQYF.

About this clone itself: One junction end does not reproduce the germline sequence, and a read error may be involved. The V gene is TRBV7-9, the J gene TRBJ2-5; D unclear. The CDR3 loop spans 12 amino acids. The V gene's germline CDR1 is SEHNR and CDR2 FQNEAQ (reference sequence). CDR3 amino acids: CSSSLATETQYF. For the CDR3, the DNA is TGTTCCAGCAGCTTAGCTACTGAGACCCAGTACTTC.

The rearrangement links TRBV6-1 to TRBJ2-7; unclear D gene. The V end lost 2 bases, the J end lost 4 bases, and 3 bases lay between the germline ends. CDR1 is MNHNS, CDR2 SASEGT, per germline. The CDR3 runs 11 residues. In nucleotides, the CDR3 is TGTGCCAGCAGTGAACAGTACGAGCAGTACTTC. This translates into CASSEQYEQYF.

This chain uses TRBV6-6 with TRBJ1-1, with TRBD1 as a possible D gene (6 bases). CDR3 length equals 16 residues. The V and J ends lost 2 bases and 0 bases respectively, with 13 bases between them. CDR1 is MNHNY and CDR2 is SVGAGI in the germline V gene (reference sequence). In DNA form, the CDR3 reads TGTGCCAGCAGTTACGGACAGACCTATTTGAACACTGAAGCTTTCTTT. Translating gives CASSYGQTYLNTEAFF.

CDR3 amino acids: CAITGSRLAGAHNEQFF. The CDR3 DNA is TGTGCCATCACAGGGTCGAGACTAGCGGGCGCCCACAATGAGCAGTTCTTC. The rearrangement joins TRBV10-3 to TRBJ2-1, with 10 bases aligning to TRBD2. This CDR3 has 17 amino acids. Per germline, CDR1 ENHRY and CDR2 SYGVKD. V gave up 7 bases and J gave up 5 bases; unmatched junction bases: 14.

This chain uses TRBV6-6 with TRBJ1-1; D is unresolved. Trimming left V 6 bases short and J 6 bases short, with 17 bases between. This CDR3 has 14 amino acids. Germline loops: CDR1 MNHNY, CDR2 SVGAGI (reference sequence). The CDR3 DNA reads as TGTGCCAGCAGACGCGTGGGGAGGGAAGCTGAAGCTTTCTTT. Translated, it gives CASRRVGREAEAFF.

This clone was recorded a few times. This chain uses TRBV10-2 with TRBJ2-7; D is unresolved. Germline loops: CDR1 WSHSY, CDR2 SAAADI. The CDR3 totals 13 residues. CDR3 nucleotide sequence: TGCTTTAGCAAGGAGAAGACGGCATACGAGCAGTACTTC. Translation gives CFSKEKTAYEQYF.

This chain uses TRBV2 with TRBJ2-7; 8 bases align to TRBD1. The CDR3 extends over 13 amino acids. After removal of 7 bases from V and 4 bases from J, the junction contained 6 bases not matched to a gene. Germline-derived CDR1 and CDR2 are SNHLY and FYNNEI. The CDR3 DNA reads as TGTGCCAGCATCCCGACAGGGGAGTACGAGCAGTACTTC. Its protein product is CASIPTGEYEQYF.

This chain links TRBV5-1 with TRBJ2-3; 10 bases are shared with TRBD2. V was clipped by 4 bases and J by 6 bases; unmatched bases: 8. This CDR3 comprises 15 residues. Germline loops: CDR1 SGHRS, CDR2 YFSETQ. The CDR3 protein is CASSTLAGGLDTQYF. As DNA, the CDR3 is TGCGCCAGCAGCACTTTAGCGGGGGGATTGGATACGCAGTATTTT.

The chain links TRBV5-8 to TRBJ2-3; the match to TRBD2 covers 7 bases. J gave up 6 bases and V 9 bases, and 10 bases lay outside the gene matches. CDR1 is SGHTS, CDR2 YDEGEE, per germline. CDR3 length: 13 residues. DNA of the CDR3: TGTGCCATCTCGCTCGGGAGGAGGGATACGCAGTATTTT. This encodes CAISLGRRDTQYF.

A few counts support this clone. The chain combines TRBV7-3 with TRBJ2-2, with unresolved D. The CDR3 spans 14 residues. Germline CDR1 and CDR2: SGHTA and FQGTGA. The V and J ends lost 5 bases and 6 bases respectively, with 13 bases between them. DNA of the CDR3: TGTGCCAGCAGCGCGACTCCGGGTCCCGGGGAGCTGTTTTTT. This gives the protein CASSATPGPGELFF.

The CDR3 DNA is TGTGCCAGCAGTCTCGGGACTAGCAGGAATGAGCAGTTCTTC. It is translated as CASSLGTSRNEQFF. The V and J genes are TRBV27 and TRBJ2-1; 9 nucleotides line up with TRBD2. Losses at the gene ends were 5 bases for V and 7 bases for J; bases not matched to a gene: 6. The germline V gene encodes CDR1 MNHEY and CDR2 SMNVEV (reference sequence). This CDR3 is built from 14 residues.

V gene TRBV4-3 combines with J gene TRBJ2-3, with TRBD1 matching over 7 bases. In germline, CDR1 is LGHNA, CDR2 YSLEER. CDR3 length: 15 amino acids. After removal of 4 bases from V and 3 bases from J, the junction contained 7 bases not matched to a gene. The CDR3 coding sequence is TGCGCCAGCAGCCGTTGGGCAGGGGGAACAGATACGCAGTATTTT. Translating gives CASSRWAGGTDTQYF.

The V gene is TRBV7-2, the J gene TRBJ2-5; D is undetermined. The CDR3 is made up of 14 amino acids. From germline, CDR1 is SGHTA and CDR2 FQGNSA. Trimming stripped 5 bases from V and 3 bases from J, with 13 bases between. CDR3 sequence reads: CASSPPQVEETQYF. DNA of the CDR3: TGTGCCAGCAGCCCCCCCCAGGTTGAAGAGACCCAGTACTTC.

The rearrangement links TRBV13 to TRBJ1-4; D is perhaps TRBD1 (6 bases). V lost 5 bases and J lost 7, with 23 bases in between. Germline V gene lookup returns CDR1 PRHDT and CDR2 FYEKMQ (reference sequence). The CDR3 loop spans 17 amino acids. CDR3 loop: CASSEGDGGPEGEKLFF. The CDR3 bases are TGTGCCAGCAGCGAAGGAGATGGGGGCCCCGAAGGTGAAAAACTGTTTTTT.